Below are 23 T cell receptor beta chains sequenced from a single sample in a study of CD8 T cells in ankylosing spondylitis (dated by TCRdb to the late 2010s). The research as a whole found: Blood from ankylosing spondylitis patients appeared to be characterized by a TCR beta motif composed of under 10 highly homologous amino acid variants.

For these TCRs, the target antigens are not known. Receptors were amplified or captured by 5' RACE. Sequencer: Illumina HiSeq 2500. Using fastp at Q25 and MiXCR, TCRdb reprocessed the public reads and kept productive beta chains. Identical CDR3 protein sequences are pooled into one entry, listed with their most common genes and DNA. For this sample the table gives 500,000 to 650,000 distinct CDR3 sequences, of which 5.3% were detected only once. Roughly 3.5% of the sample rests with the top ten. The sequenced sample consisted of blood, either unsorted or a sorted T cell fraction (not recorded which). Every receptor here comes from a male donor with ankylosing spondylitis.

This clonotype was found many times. CDR3 DNA sequence: TGTGCCAGCCGCTTGGGGGGTGGAAACACCATATATTTT. It specifies CASRLGGGNTIYF. V gene TRBV4-2 combines with J gene TRBJ1-3; a weak D match, TRBD1 (5 bases). V shed 8 bases and J shed 3 bases, with 11 bases lying between them. Germline assignment: CDR1 LGHNA and CDR2 YNFKEQ. The CDR3 has 13 residues.

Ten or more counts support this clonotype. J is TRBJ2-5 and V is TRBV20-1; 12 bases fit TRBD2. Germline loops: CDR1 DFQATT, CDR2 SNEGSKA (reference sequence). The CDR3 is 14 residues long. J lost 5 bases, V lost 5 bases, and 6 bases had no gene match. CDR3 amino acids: CSAGLAGGGETQYF. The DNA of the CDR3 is TGCAGTGCTGGCCTAGCGGGAGGGGGTGAGACCCAGTACTTC.

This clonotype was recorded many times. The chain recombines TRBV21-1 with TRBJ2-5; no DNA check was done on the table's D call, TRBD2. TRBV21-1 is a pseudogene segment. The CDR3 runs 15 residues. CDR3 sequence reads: CASSIKRGLEETQYF. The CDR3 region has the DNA TGTGCCAGCTCCATTAAGCGGGGTCTCGAGGAGACCCAGTACTTC.

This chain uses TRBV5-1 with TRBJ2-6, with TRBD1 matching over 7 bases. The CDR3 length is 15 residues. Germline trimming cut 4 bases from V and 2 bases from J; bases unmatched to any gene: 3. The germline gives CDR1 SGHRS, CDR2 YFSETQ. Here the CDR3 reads CASSVQGAGANVLTF. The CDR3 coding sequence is TGCGCCAGCAGCGTGCAGGGGGCTGGGGCCAACGTCCTGACTTTC.

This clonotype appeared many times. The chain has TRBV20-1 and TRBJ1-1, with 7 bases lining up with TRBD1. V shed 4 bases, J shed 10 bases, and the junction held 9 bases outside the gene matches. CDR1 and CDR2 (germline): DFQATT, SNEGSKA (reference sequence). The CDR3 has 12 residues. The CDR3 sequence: CSAKKGGKVAFF. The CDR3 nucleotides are TGCAGTGCTAAAAAAGGGGGCAAGGTAGCTTTCTTT.

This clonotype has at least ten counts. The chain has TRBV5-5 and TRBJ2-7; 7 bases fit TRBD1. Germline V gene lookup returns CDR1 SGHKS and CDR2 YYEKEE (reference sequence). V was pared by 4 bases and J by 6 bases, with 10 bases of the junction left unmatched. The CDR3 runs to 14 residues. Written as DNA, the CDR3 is TGTGCCAGCAGCCACACAGCACAGGGGATCGAGCAGTACTTC. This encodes CASSHTAQGIEQYF.

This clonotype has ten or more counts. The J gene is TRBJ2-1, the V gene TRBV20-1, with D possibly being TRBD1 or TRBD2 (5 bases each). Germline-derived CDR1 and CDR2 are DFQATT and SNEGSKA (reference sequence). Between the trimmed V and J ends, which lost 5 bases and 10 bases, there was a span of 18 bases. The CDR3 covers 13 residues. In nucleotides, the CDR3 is TGCAGTGCTTCAACCCCCCGGGGCAAAGAGCAGTTCTTC. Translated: CSASTPRGKEQFF.

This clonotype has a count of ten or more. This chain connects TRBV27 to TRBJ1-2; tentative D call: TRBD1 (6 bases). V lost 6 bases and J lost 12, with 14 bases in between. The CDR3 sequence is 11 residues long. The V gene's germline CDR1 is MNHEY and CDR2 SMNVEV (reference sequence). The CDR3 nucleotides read TGTGCCAGCAGCCAGGGGAGGCGGCACACCTTC. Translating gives CASSQGRRHTF.

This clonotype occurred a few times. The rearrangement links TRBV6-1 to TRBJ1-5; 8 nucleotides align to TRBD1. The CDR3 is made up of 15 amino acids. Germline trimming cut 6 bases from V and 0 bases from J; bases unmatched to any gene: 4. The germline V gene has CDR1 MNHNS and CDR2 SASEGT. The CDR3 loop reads CASSGQGHSNQPQHF. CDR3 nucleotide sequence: TGTGCCAGCAGCGGACAGGGCCATAGCAATCAGCCCCAGCATTTT.

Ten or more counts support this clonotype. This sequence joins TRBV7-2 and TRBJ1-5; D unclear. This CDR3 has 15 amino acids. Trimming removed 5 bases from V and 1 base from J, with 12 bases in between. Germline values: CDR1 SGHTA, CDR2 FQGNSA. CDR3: CASSARALSNQPQHF. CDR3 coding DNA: TGTGCCAGCAGCGCCCGGGCCCTCAGCAATCAGCCCCAGCATTTT.

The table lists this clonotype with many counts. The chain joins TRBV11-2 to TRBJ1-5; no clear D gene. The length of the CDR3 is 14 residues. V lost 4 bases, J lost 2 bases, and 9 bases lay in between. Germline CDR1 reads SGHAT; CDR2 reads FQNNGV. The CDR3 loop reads CASSSREGNQPQHF. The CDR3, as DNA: TGTGCCAGCAGCTCGAGGGAGGGCAATCAGCCCCAGCATTTT. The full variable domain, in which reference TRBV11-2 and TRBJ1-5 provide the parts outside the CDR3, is EAGVAQSPRYKIIEKRQSVAFWCNPISGHATLYWYQQILGQGPKLLIQFQNNGVVDDSQLPKDRFSAERLKGVDSTLKIQPAKLEDSAVYLCASSSREGNQPQHFGDGTRLSIL.

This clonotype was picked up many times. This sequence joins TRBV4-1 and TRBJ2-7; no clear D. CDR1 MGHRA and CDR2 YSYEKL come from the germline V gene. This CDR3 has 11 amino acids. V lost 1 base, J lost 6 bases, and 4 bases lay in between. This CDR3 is CASSQGIEQYF. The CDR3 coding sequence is TGCGCCAGCAGCCAAGGGATCGAGCAGTACTTC.

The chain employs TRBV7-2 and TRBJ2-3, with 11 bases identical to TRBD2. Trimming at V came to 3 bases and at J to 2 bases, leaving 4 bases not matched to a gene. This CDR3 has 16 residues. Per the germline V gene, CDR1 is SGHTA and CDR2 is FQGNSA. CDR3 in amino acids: CASSFLAGGYTDTQYF. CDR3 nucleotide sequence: TGTGCCAGCAGCTTCCTAGCGGGAGGATACACAGATACGCAGTATTTT.

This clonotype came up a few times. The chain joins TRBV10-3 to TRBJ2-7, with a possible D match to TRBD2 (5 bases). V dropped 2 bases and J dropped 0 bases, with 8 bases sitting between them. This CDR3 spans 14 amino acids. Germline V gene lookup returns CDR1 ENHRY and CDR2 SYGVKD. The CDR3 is CAISETSYSYEQYF. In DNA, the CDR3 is TGTGCCATCAGTGAGACTAGTTACTCCTACGAGCAGTACTTC.

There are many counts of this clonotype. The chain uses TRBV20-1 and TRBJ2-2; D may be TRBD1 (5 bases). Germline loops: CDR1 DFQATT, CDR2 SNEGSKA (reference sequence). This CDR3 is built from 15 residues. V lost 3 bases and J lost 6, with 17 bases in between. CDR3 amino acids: CSASPTGPFSGELFF. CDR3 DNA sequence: TGCAGTGCTAGTCCAACAGGTCCTTTCTCCGGGGAGCTGTTTTTT.

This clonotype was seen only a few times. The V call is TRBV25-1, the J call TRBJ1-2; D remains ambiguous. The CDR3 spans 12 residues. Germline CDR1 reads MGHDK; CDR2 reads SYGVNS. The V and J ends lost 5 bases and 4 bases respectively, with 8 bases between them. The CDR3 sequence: CASSWAAYGYTF. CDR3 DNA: TGTGCCAGCAGTTGGGCAGCCTATGGCTACACCTTC.

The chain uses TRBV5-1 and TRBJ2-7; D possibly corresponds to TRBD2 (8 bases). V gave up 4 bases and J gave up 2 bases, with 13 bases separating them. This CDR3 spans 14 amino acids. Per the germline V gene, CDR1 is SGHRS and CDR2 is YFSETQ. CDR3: CASSPGGTAYEQYF. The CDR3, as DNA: TGCGCCAGCAGCCCGGGGGGGACAGCCTACGAGCAGTACTTC.

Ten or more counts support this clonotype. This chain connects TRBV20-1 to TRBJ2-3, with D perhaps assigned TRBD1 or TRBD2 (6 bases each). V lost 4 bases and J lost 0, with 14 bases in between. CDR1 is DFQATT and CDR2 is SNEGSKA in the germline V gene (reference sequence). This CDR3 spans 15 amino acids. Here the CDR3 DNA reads TGCAGTGCTACCATGAGGGGGGCTAGCACAGATACGCAGTATTTT. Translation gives CSATMRGASTDTQYF.

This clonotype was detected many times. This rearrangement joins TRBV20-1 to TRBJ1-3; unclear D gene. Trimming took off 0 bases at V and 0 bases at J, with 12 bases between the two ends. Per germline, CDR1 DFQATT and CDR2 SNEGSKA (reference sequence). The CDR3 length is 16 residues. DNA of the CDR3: TGCAGTGCTAGAGACCACAGCTCGGTCTCTGGAAACACCATATATTTT. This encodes CSARDHSSVSGNTIYF.

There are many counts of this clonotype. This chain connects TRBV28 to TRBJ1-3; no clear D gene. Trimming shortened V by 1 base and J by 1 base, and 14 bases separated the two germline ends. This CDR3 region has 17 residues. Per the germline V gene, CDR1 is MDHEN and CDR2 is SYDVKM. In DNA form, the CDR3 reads TGTGCCAGCAGTTTATATGTGGGCCGGAAATCTGGAAACACCATATATTTT. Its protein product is CASSLYVGRKSGNTIYF.

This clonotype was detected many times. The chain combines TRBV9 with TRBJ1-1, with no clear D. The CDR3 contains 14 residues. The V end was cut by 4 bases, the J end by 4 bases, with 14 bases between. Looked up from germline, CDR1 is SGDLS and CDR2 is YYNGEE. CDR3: CASSIQTVATEAFF. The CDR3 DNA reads TGTGCCAGCAGCATTCAAACAGTCGCCACTGAAGCTTTCTTT.

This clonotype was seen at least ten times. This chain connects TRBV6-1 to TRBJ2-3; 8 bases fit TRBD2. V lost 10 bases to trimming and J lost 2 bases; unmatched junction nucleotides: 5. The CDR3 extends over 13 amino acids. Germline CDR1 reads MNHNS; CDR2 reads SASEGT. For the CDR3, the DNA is TGTGCCACTAGCGGGCTTTACACAGATACGCAGTATTTT. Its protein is CATSGLYTDTQYF.

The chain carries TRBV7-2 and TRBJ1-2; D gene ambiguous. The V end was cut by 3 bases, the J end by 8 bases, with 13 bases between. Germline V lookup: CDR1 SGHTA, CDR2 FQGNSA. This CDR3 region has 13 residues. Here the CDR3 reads CASSFGPRRGYTF. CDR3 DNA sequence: TGTGCCAGCAGCTTTGGACCAAGGAGAGGCTACACCTTC.